This T cell receptor beta chain was found in a study of shared clonotypes between healthy human individuals. Study-wide findings and caveats: Between four donors, naive CD4 clonotypes were shared at a level of about 5.3%. Estimated clonotype richness was generally higher in naive than memory subsets.

Original processing notes: As immunoSEQ supplied junction-only sequences (without quality scores), filtering differed. TCRdb keeps only in-frame clones here, not all; method: immunoSEQ multiplex PCR. Clone size and the V and J calls come from that table; the DNA yielded D and trimming. The sample has nearly 2 million clones, less than 95% seen once. This CDR3 has 15 amino acids. Germline V gene lookup returns CDR1 LGHNA and CDR2 YSLEER. V lost 4 bases to trimming and J lost 2 bases, with 15 bases between them. Regarding this clone: Its matching antigen is unknown.

Naive CD8 populations comprised CD45RO-negative cells positively selected for CCR7, excluding terminally differentiated effector memory CD45RA+ cells. The chain uses TRBV4-3 and TRBJ2-7; TRBD1 is a possible D gene (7 bases). The clonotype comes from a man aged 18 to 30 in good health. Input material: naive CD8+ T cells sorted from blood. The DNA of the CDR3 is TGCGCCAGCAGCCCTCGGACAGGAGGGACCTACGAGCAGTACTTC. This gives the protein CASSPRTGGTYEQYF.